The clone carrying this TCR beta chain was found many times. Its specificity is not known. The read ends 3 residues early relative to the CDR3; the germline J gene fills the gap. These data originate in a study of T cell clonality in common variable immunodeficiency. Germline-derived CDR1 and CDR2 are ENHRY and SYGVKD. The CDR3 has 16 residues. The germline V and J ends were trimmed by 2 bases and 0 bases, with 13 bases remaining between them. Some clones are missing from TCRdb's copy, which holds only in-frame ones; the method was immunoSEQ multiplex PCR. The data list tens of thousands of clones, none observed once; 5.4% falls to the top ten. Study results and caveats: TCRbeta clonality was increased in CVID versus healthy controls.

The sequenced material came from peripheral blood mononuclear cells. The source of this sequence is a person aged 18 to 70 in good health. This rearrangement joins TRBV10-3 to TRBJ1-1, with a possible D match to TRBD1 (5 bases). CDR3 DNA, as far as it was read: TGTGCCATCAGTGAGCTACTTCAGGGTGTGAACACTGAA. Amino acids: CAISELLQGVNTE. In full, the CDR3 reads CAISELLQGVNTEAFF.